This T cell receptor (beta chain) was recorded in a study of beta chain features in type 1 diabetes. In this sample, this clone turned up a few times. Its antigen remains unidentified. Study observations and caveats: Type 1 diabetes patients showed a moderate but significant shortening of TCRB CDR3s in all four CD4+ subsets.

The CDR3 consists of 12 residues. The germline V and J ends were trimmed by 4 bases and 11 bases, with 14 bases remaining between them. Germline values: CDR1 SNHLY, CDR2 FYNNEI. TCRB transcripts that were expressed got sequenced, as all of the isolated RNA had been reverse transcribed. Clones were read by immunoSEQ multiplex PCR, and TCRdb kept only the in-frame ones, dropping some. The sample lists 400,000 or so clones; roughly 12% were seen once. The TCR sequence derives from a woman between 18 and 30 years old with type 1 diabetes. Sequencing input: naive CD4+ T cells from blood. V and J are TRBV2 and TRBJ1-1, with a tentative D call TRBD1 (5 bases). In DNA form, the CDR3 reads TGTGCCAGCAGTGCAAGGGGACTCAACGCTTTCTTT. It encodes CASSARGLNAFF.